Below, one T cell receptor (beta chain) is given with its context. The antigen is unknown. V gave up 4 bases and J gave up 1 base; unmatched junction bases: 4. The CDR3 loop spans 14 amino acids. The germline CDR1 and CDR2 sequences are SGHNT and YYREEE (reference sequence). Profiling relied on immunoSEQ multiplex PCR, and the TCRdb table lists in-frame clones only, not all of them. The data show more than 100,000 clones, with around 93% seen just once and 5% held by the top ten. The data were obtained in a study of T cell responses to AZD1222 COVID-19 vaccine. Some second doses came at about 4 weeks and others at about 12 weeks; these were pooled. Overall study findings and caveats: Samples come after the peak T cell response, not at day 14. Baseline seropositivity characterized only six or seven AZD1222 recipients.

This TCR derives from an adult who received the AZD1222 COVID-19 vaccine. V gene TRBV5-4 combines with J gene TRBJ2-5; 7 bases map to TRBD1. Sequencing used peripheral blood, obtained 28 days after the second AZD1222 dose. The CDR3 here is CASSIDRVQETQYF. CDR3 bases: TGTGCCAGCAGCATCGACAGGGTCCAAGAGACCCAGTACTTC.